The rows below give T cell receptor beta chains drawn from one sample of a study of cytomegalovirus exposure and HLA in healthy donors. Clones were read by immunoSEQ multiplex PCR, and TCRdb kept only the in-frame ones, dropping some. The repertoire has 110,000 to 150,000 clones, 65% to 85% of them found once; the top ten carry nearly 4%. The sample taken for sequencing was PBMCs. The receptors here all came from a male donor in good health and CMV-seronegative. Both conserved end residues are part of each CDR3.

CDR3: CASSQALAGSTDTQYF; V: TRBV4-1
CDR3: CASSLQGSNQPQHF; V: TRBV27
CDR3: CASSPTTVSYEQYF; V: TRBV5-6
CDR3: CATQGDGAQETQYF; V: TRBV27
CDR3: CASSKSGTGNEQYF; V: TRBV6-6
CDR3: CASSNGQVPYEQYF; V: TRBV6-8
CDR3: CASSLSGLYEQYF; V: TRBV11-2
CDR3: CASSKWTPGQFF; V: TRBV21-1
CDR3: CASSLADREAGELFF; V: TRBV7-3
CDR3: CASSQAEESYNEQFF; V: TRBV4-1